This T cell receptor beta chain was retrieved from a study of cytomegalovirus exposure and HLA in healthy donors (dated by TCRdb to 2016 to 2017). Regarding the research as a whole: In an earlier analysis of approximately 500 of the donors, around 290 Gb of sequence data and 100 million or so unique TCR beta sequences from about 179 million T cells were reported. Of the 300 to 500 genotyped donors, roughly 76% were placed in the genetic ancestry cluster associated with self-reported Caucasian donors. An early release covering roughly 640 HLA-typed donors comprised roughly 300 gigabases of sequencing data and 65 million to 100 million unique TCR sequences. Genome-wide SNP genotypes for about 65% of the roughly 700 donors were used in a later genetic analysis, which treated that subset as a discovery cohort. In the later analysis, no new phenotypic data were used to find candidate immune exposures; instead, reliance was placed on TCR beta sequences and their occurrence across donors. Donor age, sex, ethnicity and CMV serostatus were compiled alongside the repertoire data. Typing coverage differed by locus: A, B, C, DRB1 and DQB1 were typed in roughly 620-630 donors, DQA1 in about 550, DPA1 in some 610, and DPB1 in 450 to 490. Four or five DR-DQ haplotypes were handled as single units for association and clustering, since linkage in the cohort was strong. In an earlier analysis of over 550 of the donors, high-throughput TCR beta sequencing was used to judge whether each TCR beta V gene segment behaved as functional or pseudogenic. Along with the roughly 670-subject first cohort, a separate validation cohort of approximately 110 different subjects was used. The study was designed to test whether signatures of past pathogen exposure could be identified by cataloging public T cell receptors. HLA typing covered class I and class II loci at four-digit resolution. The study combined high-throughput TCR immunosequencing, statistical association of individual TCRs with disease status, and machine learning to predict cytomegalovirus infection status. A later analysis re-examined previously published TCR beta repertoires from more than 550 donors and added high-resolution HLA genotyping to investigate patterns of TCR occurrence. Among around 400 genotyped donors of the cohort, an average of roughly 240,000 unique TCR beta nucleotide sequences were sequenced per donor, around 20% of them non-productive. Every discovery cohort repertoire had been produced on one sequencing platform. The T cell repertoires of 670 or so subjects were profiled by immunosequencing and related to cytomegalovirus serostatus.

In total, just over 650 healthy bone marrow donors made up the cohort. All cohort members were sampled while nominally healthy, although unrecorded immune exposures were likely present. The donor tested CMV seronegative, placing the donor among the 300 to 450 seronegative members of the cohort. Every donor gave a peripheral blood sample, and the peripheral blood mononuclear cells from that sample were used for TCR beta sequencing. The Qiagen DNeasy Blood Extraction Kit was used to extract genomic DNA from the blood cell samples. Libraries came from the immunoSEQ multiplex PCR assay. For the multiplex PCR, a mixture combining 60 forward primers for TCR Vbeta segments and 13 reverse primers for TCR Jbeta segments was used. The CDR3 region of rearranged TCR beta genes was amplified from genomic DNA by a multiplex PCR assay. The amplified TCR beta libraries were sequenced on the Illumina HiSeq System as 87-base-pair reads. From the authors' description of their analysis: A later analysis counted about 80 million unique TCR beta chains across the 666 repertoires, and approximately 11 million of these chains were shared by at least two donors. Raw reads were error-corrected and collapsed into unique sequences with a nearest-neighbor algorithm that merged closely related sequences to remove PCR and sequencing errors. CDR3 sequences were aligned to IMGT reference sequences to assign V, D and J gene segments. Each retained sequence needed at least a six-nucleotide match to both a V gene segment and a J gene segment. Rearrangements were called productive when the CDR3 lacked stop codons and stayed in frame with V and J; all others were non-productive. Following IMGT convention, CDR3 was defined as the stretch from the second conserved V-encoded cysteine to the conserved J-encoded phenylalanine. The earlier analysis of some 600 of the donors excluded sequences that lacked an unambiguous match to a single V gene segment. In an earlier analysis of some 590 of the donors, V segments were called functional above 56.7% productive rearrangements and were called segregating when the between-donor standard deviation exceeded 5%. To diagnose cytomegalovirus status from the catalog of TCR beta chain sequences, a statistical classification framework was built. A later analysis assigned V and J genes by comparing TCR nucleotide sequences with IMGT/GENE-DB human TR gene sequences. The TCRdist pipeline was used in a later analysis to assign CDR3 sequences and most-parsimonious VDJ recombination scenarios. A later analysis defined each TCR beta chain by its CDR3 amino acid sequence plus V-gene family, and excluded reads lacking a unique V-gene family. To address suspected cross-contamination and a sequencing artifact, a later analysis removed roughly 580 highly shared, low-generation-probability nucleotide sequences. A later analysis calculated a clonal expansion index for each public chain from normalized within-repertoire ranks of inferred template counts. In a later analysis, generation probabilities were computed with a VDJ recombination model fitted to out-of-frame rearrangements, and the resulting probabilities were checked against IGoR. In a later analysis, TCR-TCR, TCR-HLA and TCR-CMV co-occurrence was scored with hypergeometric tests, and a repertoire-size bias correction was applied to TCR pairs. To estimate false discovery rates, a later analysis permuted the HLA or CMV assignments 20 times. In a later analysis, co-occurring TCRs were grouped using DBSCAN, with TCRdist sequence similarity added in when clustering inside HLA-allele-positive subsets. Repertoires with fewer than 30,000 or more than 120,000 public chains, plus five repertoires with anomalous nucleotide sharing, were excluded from co-occurrence clustering. As stored in TCRdb, this immuneACCESS dataset retains in-frame rearrangements with V and J assigned. A fraction of the clones does not appear; measured against another copy, unresolved V genes explain less than half of the discrepancy, and the remainder lacks a known reason. D and trimming come from the DNA, and the V and J calls and clone size come from that table. The sample table records about 130,000 clones; approximately 64% of these occur just once. 2% to 2.5% of the sample is in the top ten clones.

What the work shows at the level of the full study, not this receptor alone: In vitro tests confirmed that three of the cytomegalovirus-associated TCR beta chains recognize cytomegalovirus antigens. A later analysis found that most CMV-associated TCR beta chains appeared HLA-restricted, with HLA associations seemingly driven largely by CMV exposure. CMV serostatus was the only immune exposure information available for the cohort. In a later analysis, HLA-associated TCR beta chains were found to be more clonally expanded and to have lower generation probabilities than equally common non-associated chains. Several of the top co-occurrence clusters appeared to be linked to parvovirus B19, influenza, CMV and Epstein-Barr virus, according to a later analysis. Because the 87-base-pair reads could not distinguish some IMGT-functional V segments, including TRBV6-2 and TRBV6-3, those segments were excluded. In an earlier analysis of around 600 of the donors, most TCR beta V segments appeared in productive rearrangements about 87% or about 30% of the time, broadly matching IMGT annotations. Assigning TCR associations to individual alleles was difficult when HLA alleles, especially DR and DQ, strongly co-occurred. In both the original and validation cohorts, the classifier was reported to diagnose cytomegalovirus status with high specificity and sensitivity. HLA typing was unavailable for some donors at each locus, so association tests used only the typed subset. This cohort had only TCR beta chains sequenced, and the lack of alpha or paired-chain data limited which features could be detected. Sequencing depth was assumed to be roughly uniform across donors in the presence/absence analyses, though that assumption may not hold. A total of 150 to 200 TCR beta chains were listed by the study as associated with cytomegalovirus. A further reported finding was that TCR beta sequences accurately predicted the HLA-A and HLA-B alleles for most subjects in the first cohort. Across donors, most TCR sequences were observed very rarely, whereas some public TCRs were present in many individuals. Linkage disequilibrium might explain the correlated functional status among segregating V segments, but an unknown experimental factor could not be ruled out. A later analysis associated about 17,000 TCR beta sequences with specific HLA alleles at a false discovery rate of 0.05. Seventeen rarely observed V segments, including chromosome 9 orphons, were excluded from the earlier analysis of several hundred of the donors because counts were too low. The sequencing pipeline was judged likely to have produced a cluster of highly shared sequence variants as a technical artifact. In a later analysis, TCR association rates were found to vary across HLA loci, with the most associated TCRs seen for DRB1 alleles and the fewest for HLA-C alleles. According to the authors, the approach could potentially be generalized to other disease states and immunological phenotypes. Compared with the approximately 700-donor mean, donors in an Asian-associated ancestry cluster had fewer N-insertions in productive TCRs, according to a later genetic analysis. An association between a missense DCLRE1C variant and V-gene and J-gene trimming of TCR beta chains was found in a later genetic analysis and replicated in an independent cohort.

For CDR1 and CDR2, the germline V gene lists SGDLS and YYNGEE. The CDR3, from cysteine to phenylalanine, totals 13 residues. CDR3 DNA is the only sequence kept; it has 39 bases, read in frame from the first base. V drops 0 bases and J drops 8 bases, leaving 9 bases in between. A word on this clone: Its cognate antigen has yet to be identified. Qualities for individual bases were not recorded, and no much larger clone is one base off.

This sequence was found in a middle-aged woman in good health and CMV-seronegative. The V and J segments used are TRBV9 and TRBJ2-1; matching of 6 bases hints at TRBD2 as the D gene. Source material: PBMCs. The CDR3 region reads CASSVVGLDEQFF. In nucleotide form, the sequence is TGTGCCAGCAGCGTAGTGGGACTTGATGAGCAGTTCTTC.